This T cell receptor beta chain is drawn from a study of blood T cell repertoires in COVID-19. The CDR3 is 15 residues long. Trimming shortened V by 6 bases and J by 1 base, and 14 bases separated the two germline ends. Germline CDR1 is LNHDA and CDR2 is SQIVND (reference sequence). This table comes from immunoSEQ multiplex PCR, and its TCRdb copy is limited to in-frame clones, with some not included. The profile shows around 280,000 clones, 90% of them singletons. This receptor was taken from a woman aged 18-29 years with acute COVID-19. The specimen sequenced was PBMCs or T cells enriched from blood (not recorded which). This sequence joins TRBV19 and TRBJ2-3, with D possibly TRBD2 on 5 matching bases. CDR3 in amino acids: CASSPQWTGTDTQYF. Here the CDR3 DNA reads TGTGCCAGTAGCCCCCAGTGGACTGGCACAGATACGCAGTATTTT.